This T cell receptor (beta chain) originates from a study of T cells in Graves' hyperthyroidism and ophthalmopathy (dated by TCRdb to the late 2010s). Looking at the study overall: Peripheral blood was collected at initial diagnosis, before any treatment. To identify distinguishing TCR V-J signatures, a discovery cohort of around 100 patients was used, comprising 40 to 45 with Graves' ophthalmopathy and 57 with stable Graves' hyperthyroidism. An independent validation cohort of under 20 hyperthyroidism patients and approximately 17 patients who later progressed to ophthalmopathy tested prospective prediction of ophthalmopathy. The approximately 100 discovery patients were divided at random into training and test sets in a 7:3 ratio. In about six Graves' hyperthyroidism patients, the study also compared T-cell repertoires from thyroid tissue with T-cell repertoires from blood. After blood sampling, hyperthyroidism patients were treated with methimazole at a starting dose of 30 mg daily, and ophthalmopathy patients were treated with high-dose intravenous methylprednisolone. The paper describes TCR Vbeta CDR3 sequencing of roughly 130 peripheral blood samples, made up of around 41 ophthalmopathy patients, over 70 hyperthyroidism patients and 17 progressor patients.

Ophthalmopathy patients had moderately to severely active disease, with a Clinical Activity Score of 3 or more, a NOSPECS grade of 4 or more, and a disease duration of less than 3 months. Patients with uncontrolled infections, other autoimmune diseases, pregnancy or lactation were excluded. Clinical symptoms, serum thyroxine and TRAb, thyroid ultrasound, and orbital computed tomography formed the basis for the diagnoses. PBMCs were separated from 10 ml of fresh peripheral blood using Ficoll-Paque density gradient centrifugation. Trizol reagent was used to extract total RNA, and RNA quality was then checked on an Agilent 2100 Bioanalyzer. On this clonotype itself: Its binding antigen is unknown. No per-base quality is available; no much larger clone lies one base away.

The TCR beta CDR3 regions were amplified from RNA transcripts. A first-round RT-PCR of the TCR CDR3 used the HTBI primer set with the Qiagen OneStep RT-PCR kit. The libraries were constructed in a second round of multiplex PCR and then size-selected and purified. The libraries were sequenced on an Illumina HiSeq2000 using paired-end 100 bp reads. The study's own analysis went as follows. Raw data were processed with SOAPnuke, discarding reads with adapters, uncalled bases, mean Phred below 15, or no exact constant-primer or identifier match. COPE v1.2.5 was used to merge the high-quality paired reads, and each unique nucleotide sequence was defined as a clonotype. Clonotypes were aligned to IMGT TRBV, TRBD and TRBJ reference segments using MiTCR v1.1. The analysis included only V-J combinations with a frequency above 0.0001, which together covered roughly 99% of the repertoires. The TCS score was defined as F50 (clonal expansion) divided by E x V (chaos), with BLOSUM62-based TCRdist calculated between CDR3 peptides within each V-J. Welch's t-statistics and random forest reduced roughly 500 V-J features to 13, which were used in a naive Bayes classifier (R e1071). Through fastp at Q25 and MiXCR, TCRdb rebuilt clones from the public reads, retaining in-frame beta chains. A single entry per CDR3 protein holds the most common genes and DNA from its merged rows. TCRdb, not the authors, supplied the V and J calls. This sample holds hundreds of thousands of distinct CDR3 sequences; about 20% were observed only once. The ten largest make up less than 55% of the sample.

Including the terminal cysteine and phenylalanine, the CDR3 comprises 13 residues. Only CDR3 DNA is held: 39 bases, read in frame from base 1. The junction shows trimming of 3 bases on V and 4 bases on J, plus 10 bases between the germline ends. CDR1 and CDR2 are drawn from the germline V gene: SGHDT, YYEEEE. What the study reported, not specific to this receptor: Blood samples also contained most of the expanded thyroid clonotypes (frequency above 0.001), which suggests that blood repertoires may reflect thyroid immune responses. Sample size was not statistically predetermined, and investigators were not blinded to group allocation. In cross-validation, a model built on a 13 V-J signature told ophthalmopathy apart from stable hyperthyroidism with just under 90% sensitivity and roughly 82% specificity, and in testing the same model reached 80%/75%. In validation, the model predicted progression to ophthalmopathy a median of roughly six months before onset, with approximately 70% sensitivity and 72.22% specificity.

The material sequenced was blood. The sequence derives from a man aged 40-49 years with Graves' ophthalmopathy. The chain was built from TRBV5-6 and TRBJ1-1; 5 matching bases give a weak D call of TRBD1. The CDR3 protein sequence reads: CASSSGRPTEAFF. The DNA sequence is TGTGCCAGCAGCTCGGGACGGCCCACTGAAGCTTTCTTT.